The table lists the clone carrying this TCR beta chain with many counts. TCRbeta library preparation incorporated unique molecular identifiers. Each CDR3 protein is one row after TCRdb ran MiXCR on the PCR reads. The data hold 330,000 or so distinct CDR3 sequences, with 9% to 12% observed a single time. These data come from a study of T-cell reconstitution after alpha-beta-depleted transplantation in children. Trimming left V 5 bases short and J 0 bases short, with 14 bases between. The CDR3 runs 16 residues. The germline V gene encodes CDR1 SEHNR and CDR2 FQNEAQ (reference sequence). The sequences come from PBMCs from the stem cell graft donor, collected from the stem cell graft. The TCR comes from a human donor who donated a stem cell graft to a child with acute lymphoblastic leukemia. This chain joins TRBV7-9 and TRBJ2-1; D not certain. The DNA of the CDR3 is TGTGCCAGCAGCGCAGAGTGGTCTACCTCCTACAATGAGCAGTTCTTC. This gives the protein CASSAEWSTSYNEQFF.